This TCR beta chain was captured in a study of CD8+ T cells in alopecia areata. A word on this clone: Antigen unknown.

Findings and caveats of the study: Compared with normal scalp, lesional scalp had higher clonality and more expanded CD8+ clones.

Trimming stripped 6 bases from V and 3 bases from J, with 18 bases between. The CDR3 contains 15 residues. From germline, CDR1 is SGHNT and CDR2 YENEEA. The sequencing template was cDNA reverse transcribed from extracted RNA. TCRdb's copy holds only in-frame clones and misses some; the assay was immunoSEQ multiplex PCR. The sample consists of approximately 160,000 clones, about 60% of them appearing once. Treatment reported: oral pan-JAK inhibitor, 5-10 mg twice daily. The chain recombines TRBV11-3 with TRBJ2-7; D is uncertain. The sequencing here drew on CD4+ T cells sorted from blood, taken at week 24, from a patient treated with tofacitinib. The source is a human donor with alopecia areata. Here the CDR3 DNA reads TGTGCCAGCAGTTATGACTCACAGATGATCTACGAGCAGTACTTC. Translating gives CASSYDSQMIYEQYF.